This T cell receptor (beta chain) was sequenced for a study of T cells after yellow fever vaccination. About the research overall: SMART-Seq v4 Ultra Low Input served to prepare low-cell-number fractions.

V shed 7 bases and J shed 4 bases, with 13 bases lying between them. Germline assignment: CDR1 DFQATT and CDR2 SNEGSKA (reference sequence). The CDR3 is 12 residues long. Template-switching 5'RACE yielded the TCR cDNA; a universal primer site and UMIs were added in the process. TCRdb reanalysed the 5' RACE reads using MiXCR and keeps one entry per CDR3 protein. Of about 320,000 distinct CDR3 sequences in the sample, 6.8% were seen once. Study-level results: Reappearance after the booster was seen for most primary-vaccination clones, at 95% to 96% CD4 and around 90% CD8.

This clonotype has just a few counts. Its antigen is unidentified. The gene calls are TRBV20-1 and TRBJ2-5; no reliable D call. The sequenced sample was PBMCs, obtained more than 35 days after the first yellow fever vaccination. The sequence was collected from a man younger than 30 who received the YFV17D yellow fever vaccine. The CDR3 DNA is TGCAGTGTTCCGTCAGATGCAGAGACCCAGTACTTC. Translation gives CSVPSDAETQYF.